These T cell receptor beta chains were read from a single sample in a study of blood T cell repertoires in COVID-19. Data came from immunoSEQ multiplex PCR; TCRdb stores just in-frame clones and leaves some out. The sample consists of more than 95,000 clones, around nine tenths of them appearing once. The sequencing input was peripheral blood. Receptors were obtained from a human donor in a cohort sampled during active COVID-19. Each CDR3 is given with its conserved first and last residue. D genes are given only for firm matches. Size is omitted from some rows. Given values are once, few, many or a class for expanded clones.

clone_size: -
cdr3_length: 14
v_call: TRBV9
j_call: TRBJ2-1
d_call: -
cdr3_aa: CASSVGGVNNEQFF
cdr3_nt: TGTGCCAGCAGCGTAGGCGGAGTCAACAATGAGCAGTTCTTC

clone_size: -
cdr3_length: 14
v_call: TRBV4-1
j_call: TRBJ2-7
d_call: -
cdr3_aa: CASSQTIERHEQYF
cdr3_nt: TGCGCCAGCAGCCAAACCATAGAACGCCACGAGCAGTACTTC

clone_size: -
cdr3_length: 15
v_call: TRBV6-5
j_call: TRBJ1-1
d_call: TRBD1
cdr3_aa: CASSYYPGGRTEAFF
cdr3_nt: TGTGCCAGCAGTTACTATCCAGGGGGGAGAACTGAAGCTTTCTTT

clone_size: -
cdr3_length: 15
v_call: TRBV18
j_call: TRBJ2-2
d_call: TRBD1
cdr3_aa: CASSPGQGSTGELFF
cdr3_nt: TGTGCCAGCTCACCTGGACAGGGGAGCACCGGGGAGCTGTTTTTT

clone_size: -
cdr3_length: 15
v_call: TRBV7-2
j_call: TRBJ1-6
d_call: -
cdr3_aa: CASSLRPPPASPLHF
cdr3_nt: TGTGCCAGCAGCTTGAGGCCCCCCCCAGCTTCACCCCTCCACTTT

clone_size: -
cdr3_length: 15
v_call: TRBV15
j_call: TRBJ2-1
d_call: -
cdr3_aa: CATSRERGTYNEQFF
cdr3_nt: TGTGCCACCAGCAGAGAAAGGGGCACCTACAATGAGCAGTTCTTC

clone_size: -
cdr3_length: 15
v_call: TRBV2
j_call: TRBJ1-1
d_call: -
cdr3_aa: CASSEAPGYNTEAFF
cdr3_nt: TGTGCCAGCAGTGAAGCCCCCGGGTATAACACTGAAGCTTTCTTT

clone_size: -
cdr3_length: 15
v_call: TRBV7-9
j_call: TRBJ2-5
d_call: -
cdr3_aa: CASSLWGGVQETQYF
cdr3_nt: TGTGCCAGCAGCTTATGGGGGGGCGTTCAAGAGACCCAGTACTTC

clone_size: once
cdr3_length: 15
v_call: TRBV29-1
j_call: TRBJ2-1
d_call: TRBD2
cdr3_aa: CSVEDYGGSYNEQFF
cdr3_nt: TGCAGCGTTGAGGACTATGGCGGGAGTTACAATGAGCAGTTCTTC

clone_size: -
cdr3_length: 14
v_call: TRBV7-3
j_call: TRBJ2-7
d_call: TRBD2
cdr3_aa: CASSPGLGSYEQYF
cdr3_nt: TGTGCCAGCAGCCCGGGACTAGGTAGCTACGAGCAGTACTTC

clone_size: -
cdr3_length: 15
v_call: TRBV11-2
j_call: TRBJ2-1
d_call: -
cdr3_aa: CASSPTRDSYNEQFF
cdr3_nt: TGTGCCAGCAGCCCGACACGGGACTCCTACAATGAGCAGTTCTTC

clone_size: -
cdr3_length: 15
v_call: TRBV5-5
j_call: TRBJ2-1
d_call: -
cdr3_aa: CASSFTTGSYNEQFF
cdr3_nt: TGTGCCAGCAGTTTCACTACAGGATCCTACAATGAGCAGTTCTTC

clone_size: -
cdr3_length: 12
v_call: TRBV7-6
j_call: TRBJ2-5
d_call: -
cdr3_aa: CASSLHSETQYF
cdr3_nt: TGTGCCAGCAGCTTACACAGCGAGACCCAGTACTTC

clone_size: -
cdr3_length: 15
v_call: TRBV28
j_call: TRBJ1-2
d_call: -
cdr3_aa: CASSSSVGPTGGYTF
cdr3_nt: TGTGCCAGCAGTTCCTCCGTCGGCCCAACGGGTGGCTACACCTTC

clone_size: -
cdr3_length: 15
v_call: TRBV19
j_call: TRBJ1-5
d_call: TRBD1
cdr3_aa: CASRLRTGVNQPQHF
cdr3_nt: TGTGCCAGTAGGCTTCGGACAGGGGTGAATCAGCCCCAGCATTTT

clone_size: -
cdr3_length: 14
v_call: TRBV5-5
j_call: TRBJ1-4
d_call: -
cdr3_aa: CASSLKGPGEKLFF
cdr3_nt: TGTGCCAGCAGCTTGAAAGGCCCGGGGGAAAAACTGTTTTTT

clone_size: -
cdr3_length: 15
v_call: TRBV24-1
j_call: TRBJ1-4
d_call: TRBD1
cdr3_aa: CATSDFLTGHEKLFF
cdr3_nt: TGTGCCACCAGTGATTTTTTGACAGGGCACGAAAAACTGTTTTTT

clone_size: once
cdr3_length: 14
v_call: TRBV7-9
j_call: TRBJ1-4
d_call: TRBD1
cdr3_aa: CASREGTGNEKLFF
cdr3_nt: TGTGCCAGCAGAGAAGGGACAGGGAATGAAAAACTGTTTTTT

clone_size: -
cdr3_length: 14
v_call: TRBV6-5
j_call: TRBJ1-1
d_call: -
cdr3_aa: CASTPTQGNTEAFF
cdr3_nt: TGTGCCAGCACCCCGACACAGGGGAACACTGAAGCTTTCTTT

clone_size: once
cdr3_length: 15
v_call: TRBV14
j_call: TRBJ1-4
d_call: TRBD1
cdr3_aa: CASSRGQGNIEKLFF
cdr3_nt: TGTGCCAGCAGCCGGGGACAGGGAAATATTGAAAAACTGTTTTTT

clone_size: -
cdr3_length: 15
v_call: TRBV7-7
j_call: TRBJ2-3
d_call: -
cdr3_aa: CASSRGGGFTDTQYF
cdr3_nt: TGTGCCAGCAGCCGCGGCGGAGGTTTTACAGATACGCAGTATTTT

clone_size: once
cdr3_length: 15
v_call: TRBV5-4
j_call: TRBJ1-1
d_call: TRBD1
cdr3_aa: CASSLGQGRDTEAFF
cdr3_nt: TGTGCCAGCAGCTTGGGACAGGGGCGGGACACTGAAGCTTTCTTT

clone_size: -
cdr3_length: 13
v_call: TRBV5-4
j_call: TRBJ1-4
d_call: -
cdr3_aa: CASSLPGGEKLFF
cdr3_nt: TGTGCCAGCAGCTTGCCAGGAGGAGAAAAACTGTTTTTT

clone_size: -
cdr3_length: 13
v_call: TRBV5-1
j_call: TRBJ1-1
d_call: TRBD1
cdr3_aa: CASSTGVNTEAFF
cdr3_nt: TGCGCCAGCAGTACAGGGGTGAACACTGAAGCTTTCTTT

clone_size: -
cdr3_length: 15
v_call: TRBV4-1
j_call: TRBJ1-5
d_call: -
cdr3_aa: CASSQDRGGLQPQHF
cdr3_nt: TGCGCCAGCAGCCAAGATCGAGGAGGGCTTCAGCCCCAGCATTTT

clone_size: -
cdr3_length: 14
v_call: TRBV29-1
j_call: TRBJ1-5
d_call: TRBD1
cdr3_aa: CSASFRQGDQPQHF
cdr3_nt: TGCAGCGCATCATTCAGACAGGGCGATCAGCCCCAGCATTTT

clone_size: few
cdr3_length: 16
v_call: TRBV28
j_call: TRBJ1-2
d_call: -
cdr3_aa: CASSPGSSAANYGYTF
cdr3_nt: TGTGCCAGCAGTCCGGGTTCCTCTGCCGCTAACTATGGCTACACCTTC

clone_size: -
cdr3_length: 14
v_call: TRBV5-4
j_call: TRBJ1-2
d_call: -
cdr3_aa: CASSLGQVTYGYTF
cdr3_nt: TGTGCCAGCAGCTTGGGACAGGTCACCTATGGCTACACCTTC

clone_size: -
cdr3_length: 14
v_call: TRBV27
j_call: TRBJ2-5
d_call: TRBD1
cdr3_aa: CASRGQGLQETQYF
cdr3_nt: TGTGCCAGCAGGGGACAGGGGTTACAAGAGACCCAGTACTTC

clone_size: -
cdr3_length: 14
v_call: TRBV29-1
j_call: TRBJ2-1
d_call: -
cdr3_aa: CSVDKQGLIHEQFF
cdr3_nt: TGCAGCGTTGATAAACAGGGATTAATCCATGAGCAGTTCTTC

clone_size: -
cdr3_length: 13
v_call: TRBV2
j_call: TRBJ2-7
d_call: TRBD1
cdr3_aa: CAAEGASMYEQYF
cdr3_nt: TGTGCCGCTGAGGGGGCATCAATGTACGAGCAGTACTTC

clone_size: few
cdr3_length: 13
v_call: TRBV7-3
j_call: TRBJ2-4
d_call: -
cdr3_aa: CASSSYSGNIQYF
cdr3_nt: TGTGCCAGCAGCTCCTACAGCGGGAACATTCAGTACTTC

clone_size: -
cdr3_length: 11
v_call: TRBV2
j_call: TRBJ2-5
d_call: -
cdr3_aa: CASEGGETQYF
cdr3_nt: TGTGCCAGCGAGGGGGGGGAGACCCAGTACTTC

clone_size: -
cdr3_length: 15
v_call: TRBV11-3
j_call: TRBJ2-3
d_call: -
cdr3_aa: CASSSHATRTDTQYF
cdr3_nt: TGTGCCAGCAGCTCGCACGCAACTAGGACAGATACGCAGTATTTT

clone_size: -
cdr3_length: 16
v_call: TRBV5-6
j_call: TRBJ2-7
d_call: -
cdr3_aa: CASSPQGAPTSYEQYF
cdr3_nt: TGTGCCAGCAGCCCTCAAGGGGCTCCTACGTCCTACGAGCAGTACTTC

clone_size: -
cdr3_length: 14
v_call: TRBV19
j_call: TRBJ2-2
d_call: -
cdr3_aa: CASNGHLKPGELFF
cdr3_nt: TGTGCCAGTAACGGACACTTAAAGCCCGGGGAGCTGTTTTTT

clone_size: -
cdr3_length: 12
v_call: TRBV11-2
j_call: TRBJ2-1
d_call: TRBD2
cdr3_aa: CASSLEAGPQFF
cdr3_nt: TGTGCCAGCAGCTTAGAAGCGGGACCGCAGTTCTTC

clone_size: few
cdr3_length: 13
v_call: TRBV7-9
j_call: TRBJ1-1
d_call: -
cdr3_aa: CASRGGLYTEAFF
cdr3_nt: TGTGCCAGCAGGGGGGGTCTTTATACTGAAGCTTTCTTT

clone_size: -
cdr3_length: 15
v_call: TRBV5-1
j_call: TRBJ2-7
d_call: -
cdr3_aa: CASSQEGRLGVEQYF
cdr3_nt: TGCGCCAGCAGTCAGGAGGGGCGACTAGGGGTCGAGCAGTACTTC

clone_size: -
cdr3_length: 16
v_call: TRBV27
j_call: TRBJ2-7
d_call: TRBD2
cdr3_aa: CASSYSSGRITYEQYF
cdr3_nt: TGTGCCAGCAGTTATTCTAGCGGGAGGATAACCTACGAGCAGTACTTC

clone_size: -
cdr3_length: 13
v_call: TRBV7-9
j_call: TRBJ1-1
d_call: -
cdr3_aa: CASSSGGLTEAFF
cdr3_nt: TGTGCCAGCAGTTCGGGGGGGCTTACTGAAGCTTTCTTT

clone_size: -
cdr3_length: 13
v_call: TRBV2
j_call: TRBJ2-3
d_call: TRBD2
cdr3_aa: CASRLAGTDTQYF
cdr3_nt: TGTGCCAGCAGGCTAGCGGGCACAGATACGCAGTATTTT

clone_size: -
cdr3_length: 15
v_call: TRBV19
j_call: TRBJ2-1
d_call: TRBD1
cdr3_aa: CASSIRWDRGCEQFF
cdr3_nt: TGTGCCAGTAGTATAAGATGGGACAGGGGGTGTGAGCAGTTCTTC

clone_size: -
cdr3_length: 13
v_call: TRBV12-3/TRBV12-4
j_call: TRBJ2-7
d_call: -
cdr3_aa: CASSLGRGWEQYF
cdr3_nt: TGTGCCAGCAGTTTAGGGCGCGGTTGGGAGCAGTACTTC

clone_size: -
cdr3_length: 17
v_call: TRBV25-1
j_call: TRBJ2-1
d_call: -
cdr3_aa: CASSENIFPSPYNEQFF
cdr3_nt: TGTGCCAGCAGTGAGAACATTTTCCCATCCCCCTACAATGAGCAGTTCTTC

clone_size: once
cdr3_length: 14
v_call: TRBV7-9
j_call: TRBJ1-1
d_call: -
cdr3_aa: CASSFLRSNTEAFF
cdr3_nt: TGTGCCAGCAGCTTTCTGAGGTCGAACACTGAAGCTTTCTTT

clone_size: -
cdr3_length: 15
v_call: TRBV19
j_call: TRBJ2-3
d_call: -
cdr3_aa: CASTHRRGGTDTQYF
cdr3_nt: TGTGCCAGTACTCATAGGCGGGGCGGCACAGATACGCAGTATTTT

clone_size: -
cdr3_length: 18
v_call: TRBV2
j_call: TRBJ2-1
d_call: -
cdr3_aa: CASSVWLDGISSYNEQFF
cdr3_nt: TGTGCCAGCAGTGTTTGGCTTGACGGGATAAGCTCCTACAATGAGCAGTTCTTC

clone_size: -
cdr3_length: 16
v_call: TRBV29-1
j_call: TRBJ2-3
d_call: TRBD2
cdr3_aa: CSVIGTSGRPTDTQYF
cdr3_nt: TGCAGCGTGATTGGGACTAGCGGGAGGCCCACAGATACGCAGTATTTT

clone_size: -
cdr3_length: 15
v_call: TRBV10-2
j_call: TRBJ2-3
d_call: -
cdr3_aa: CASSESPTSTDTQYF
cdr3_nt: TGCGCCAGCAGTGAGTCCCCGACAAGCACAGATACGCAGTATTTT

clone_size: -
cdr3_length: 16
v_call: TRBV6-2/TRBV6-3
j_call: TRBJ2-2
d_call: -
cdr3_aa: CASSYVRGAGTGELFF
cdr3_nt: TGTGCCAGCAGTTACGTTCGGGGGGCCGGTACCGGGGAGCTGTTTTTT

clone_size: -
cdr3_length: 13
v_call: TRBV7-2
j_call: TRBJ2-2
d_call: -
cdr3_aa: CASSLEGVGELFF
cdr3_nt: TGTGCCAGCAGCTTAGAGGGGGTCGGGGAGCTGTTTTTT

clone_size: -
cdr3_length: 15
v_call: TRBV7-9
j_call: TRBJ2-1
d_call: -
cdr3_aa: CASSRGSPSDNEQFF
cdr3_nt: TGTGCCAGCAGCCGAGGGTCCCCGTCGGACAATGAGCAGTTCTTC